A selection of T cell receptor beta chains follows, all from one sample in a study of a mutant IDH1 vaccine in newly diagnosed glioma. Clones were read by immunoSEQ multiplex PCR, and TCRdb kept only the in-frame ones, dropping some. The sample holds almost 95,000 clones; approximately 89% are singletons and the top ten take roughly 0.81%. Antigen specificity for these receptors is unknown. Here the sequenced sample was PBMCs, taken from a glioma patient whose treatment included an IDH1 peptide vaccine. Every receptor here comes from a woman between 50 and 59 years old with glioma. CDR3s include the opening cysteine and the closing phenylalanine or tryptophan. A D gene is named only where the DNA matches it firmly. Only part of the rows carry a size: once, few, many, or a class if the clone is expanded.

j_call,v_call,clone_size,d_call,cdr3_nt,cdr3_aa
TRBJ1-2,TRBV30,-,-,TGTGCCTGGAGGGGGGTGGCTGACTATGGCTACACCTTC,CAWRGVADYGYTF
TRBJ1-1,TRBV5-1,-,-,TGCGCCAGCAGCTGGACCGGGACAAAGAACACTGAAGCTTTCTTT,CASSWTGTKNTEAFF
TRBJ1-4,TRBV30,-,-,TGTGCCTGGAGCGGCACAGCAACTAATGAAAAACTGTTTTTT,CAWSGTATNEKLFF
TRBJ2-7,TRBV27,-,TRBD2,TGTGCCAGTCGGGACGGGAGGATCTACGAGCAGTACTTC,CASRDGRIYEQYF
TRBJ2-6,TRBV28,-,-,TGTGCCAGCAGTTTGATCGGGGCCAACGTCCTGACTTTC,CASSLIGANVLTF
TRBJ2-1,TRBV19,once,-,TGTGCCAGTAGTATAGTCCGAAGGTCCTCAGATGAGCAGTTCTTC,CASSIVRRSSDEQFF
TRBJ2-7,TRBV2,-,TRBD2,TGTGCCAGCAGTGCCGTTGGGACTAGTGTGTCCTACGAGCAGTACTTC,CASSAVGTSVSYEQYF
TRBJ2-7,TRBV30,-,-,TGTGCCTGGAGTGCTGGGACTTGGGCAGGACGGGTGCAGTACTTC,CAWSAGTWAGRVQYF
TRBJ1-5,TRBV25-1,-,-,TGTGCCAGCAGTGAAAGACAGCTAAATCAGCCCCAGCATTTT,CASSERQLNQPQHF
TRBJ2-7,TRBV6-5,few,TRBD2,TGTGCCAGCAAGGCGGGAGGGTTATCCTACGAGCAGTACTTC,CASKAGGLSYEQYF
TRBJ2-7,TRBV28,-,-,TGTGCCGCTCAGGCCGGGGTCTACGAGCAGTACTTC,CAAQAGVYEQYF
TRBJ2-7,TRBV6-1,-,TRBD1,TGTGCCAGCGCACCGGGACAGGGCCTACGAGGGCAGTACTTC,CASAPGQGLRGQYF
TRBJ2-3,TRBV2,-,-,TGTGCCAGCAGTGAAGGCGGCACAGATACGCAGTATTTT,CASSEGGTDTQYF
TRBJ2-7,TRBV9,-,TRBD2,TGTGCCAGCAGCCCCGGACTAGGCAACGAGCAGTACTTC,CASSPGLGNEQYF
TRBJ2-2,TRBV14,-,-,TGTGCCAGCAGCCATATCAGGGACGGGGAGCTGTTTTTT,CASSHIRDGELFF
TRBJ2-7,TRBV4-1,-,-,TGCGCCAGCAGCCAAAGCCTCGGGGGAGGGCAGTACTTC,CASSQSLGGGQYF
TRBJ1-1,TRBV21-1,once,-,TGTGCCAGCAGCCCGCAAGGCGCGGGCACTGAAGCTTTCTTT,CASSPQGAGTEAFF
TRBJ2-1,TRBV6-4,-,TRBD2,TGTGCCAGCAGTGAAGTGGGGACTAGCGGTCACAATGAGCAGTTCTTC,CASSEVGTSGHNEQFF
TRBJ2-7,TRBV6-1,-,-,TGTGCCAGCAAATATCCCGAGCAGTACTTC,CASKYPEQYF
TRBJ1-5,TRBV6-5,-,-,TGTGCCAGCAGAACGACAGGACTGTATCAGCCCCAGCATTTT,CASRTTGLYQPQHF
TRBJ1-5,TRBV6-4,-,-,TGTGCCAGCAGGGAGGGGATCAATCAGCCCCAGCATTTT,CASREGINQPQHF
TRBJ2-7,TRBV27,-,TRBD2,TGTGCCAGCAGTTCCGCGGGAGGGCCTTTCTACGAGCAGTACTTC,CASSSAGGPFYEQYF
TRBJ1-2,TRBV7-8,few,TRBD1,TGTGCCAGCAGCAACGACAGGGTTCTACGGAAGGGTGGCTACACCTTC,CASSNDRVLRKGGYTF
TRBJ1-5,TRBV30,once,TRBD1,TGTGCCTGGAGTGGGCAGGGGGATCAGCCCCAGCATTTT,CAWSGQGDQPQHF
TRBJ2-7,TRBV5-1,-,-,TGCGCCAGCAGCTTGGAGGCTAGTATAGGCTACGAGCAGTACTTC,CASSLEASIGYEQYF
TRBJ2-1,TRBV5-6,-,TRBD2,TGTGCCAGCAGCTCCGTAGCGGGACTCTACAATGAGCAGTTCTTC,CASSSVAGLYNEQFF
TRBJ1-2,TRBV7-9,-,-,TGTGCCAGCAGCTCGACAGACACCAAAGACGGCTACACCTTC,CASSSTDTKDGYTF